The subject of this entry is one T cell receptor (beta chain). Its antigen remains unidentified. Per-nucleotide qualities are absent, and no much larger clonotype sits a single base away. Genomic DNA was isolated from the sorted cells so that the TCRbeta CDR3 region could be sequenced. TCRbeta CDR3 regions were sequenced using the immunoSEQ Assay. Sourced from immuneACCESS, this table was stored by TCRdb with only in-frame sequences that have V and J called. A share of the clones is absent; for the studies checked, an unresolved V gene accounts for under half, and the remainder has no known explanation. In this sample the table shows some 86,000 clones, around 85% of which occur a single time. The top ten clones comprise around 3.5% of the sample. The data are from a study of OX40 agonist ivuxolimab in advanced cancers. For context, the study as a whole: Ivuxolimab was an agonistic, fully human IgG2 monoclonal antibody directed against OX40 (CD134), a costimulatory receptor. Intravenous ivuxolimab was administered to patients every 2 weeks at six dose levels: 0.01, 0.1, 0.3, 1.5, 3 and 10 mg/kg. Among the roughly 50 dose-escalation patients, some 20 had hepatocellular carcinoma, approximately 15 melanoma, 9 renal cell carcinoma and 9 head and neck cancer. The dose-escalation cohort was about 83% male with a mean age of about 65 years, ranging from 23 to 79. Patients were allowed to have had prior anti-PD-1, anti-PD-L1 or anti-CTLA-4 therapy, and around 43% of the dose-escalation patients had been treated with checkpoint inhibitors. Partial responses occurred in three dose-escalation patients: two with cutaneous melanoma and one with hepatocellular carcinoma. The purpose of peripheral TCRbeta sequencing was to test whether ivuxolimab changed TCR sequence diversity and led to clonal T-cell expansion. The paper reports the monotherapy dose-escalation portion (N of about 51 patients) of the phase I ivuxolimab trial. What the authors observed across the whole study: Low levels of normalized T-cell clonal expansion were also seen in some patients who did not respond. At doses from 0.1 to 3.0 mg/kg, clonal expansion was seen in both CD4+ and CD8+ blood T cells between baseline and week 6. Partial responders in the 0.1-3.0 mg/kg groups had among the lowest normalized peripheral clonal expansion, especially among CD8+ T cells. After ivuxolimab, more expanded clones were found on average in CD8+ T cells than in CD4+ T cells. Which antigens the clonally expanded peripheral T cells were specific for was not determined.

The trial excluded patients who had a history of autoimmune disease or who were on systemic immunosuppression. Peripheral blood for TCR sequencing was collected from all dose cohorts at baseline, on cycle 4 day 1, and on cycle 7 day 1. Samples came from an open-label, multicenter, first-in-human phase I dose-escalation trial of ivuxolimab. Adults with locally advanced or metastatic melanoma, renal cell carcinoma, hepatocellular carcinoma or head and neck squamous cell carcinoma were enrolled in the trial. Before TCR sequencing, CD4+ and CD8+ T cells were separately sorted from peripheral blood. The CDR3 sequence holds 15 residues, the cysteine and phenylalanine included. Only CDR3 DNA is held: 45 bases, read in frame from base 1. CDR1 and CDR2 were assigned from the germline V gene as SGHTA and FQGTGA. V and J lose 2 bases and 2 bases, and a span of 11 bases separates them.

This clonotype originated in an adult with an advanced solid tumor such as melanoma, head and neck, liver or kidney cancer. Here the chain combines TRBV7-3 and TRBJ2-3; the D gene could be either TRBD1 or TRBD2, each agreeing at 5 bases. The specimen was CD4+ or CD8+ T cells sorted from blood, collected in a trial of the OX40 agonist ivuxolimab. CDR3 loop: CASSLVFGATDTQYF. The DNA sequence is as follows: TGTGCCAGCAGCTTAGTTTTCGGGGCCACAGATACGCAGTATTTT.